The clone carrying this T cell receptor (beta chain) was detected only a few times. The antigen remains unidentified. Being one base from a much bigger clone, this may be a read error. CD45RO/CCR7/CD25/CD127/CD95/CD27 separated CD4+ naive, central memory, regulatory and stem cell-like memory cells by sorting. These data come from a study of beta chain features in type 1 diabetes. Study outcomes and limitations: When Type 1 diabetes patients were examined, their TCRB CDR3s proved moderately but significantly shorter in all four CD4+ subsets.

V shed 5 bases and J shed 2 bases, with 16 bases lying between them. Germline V CDR1 and CDR2: SEHNR, FQNEAQ (reference sequence). The CDR3 has 17 residues. Sequenced material consisted of expressed TCRB transcripts (all of the isolated RNA was reverse transcribed). Generated by immunoSEQ multiplex PCR, the TCRdb table keeps only in-frame clones and is missing some. The sample has 95,000 to 150,000 clones, over 15% seen once. The sequence derives from a man aged 30 to 45 with type 1 diabetes. This chain uses TRBV7-9 with TRBJ2-6, with a weak D call TRBD1 (5 bases). The sample was central memory CD4+ T cells from blood. CDR3 in amino acids: CASSPSYRSAGANVLTF. CDR3 nucleotide sequence: TGTGCCAGCAGCCCCTCTTACAGGAGCGCTGGGGCCAACGTCCTGACTTTC.